The rows below give T cell receptor beta chains drawn from one sample of a study of blood T cell repertoires in COVID-19. TCRdb's copy holds only in-frame clones and misses some; the assay was immunoSEQ multiplex PCR. The table includes 310,000 or so clones, 88% detected once. The specimen sequenced was peripheral blood. The receptors derive from a woman in her 30s with COVID-19, enrolled during active disease. Each CDR3 is given with its conserved first and last residue. D genes are given only for firm matches. Clone size is shown for a subset of rows, as once, few, many or a class of expanded clone.

j_call cdr3_length v_call d_call clone_size cdr3_nt cdr3_aa
TRBJ1-1 17 TRBV30 . . TGTGCCTGGCGCACCTCCGGGTCCGGTAGGGGCAACACTGAAGCTTTCTTT CAWRTSGSGRGNTEAFF
TRBJ2-7 12 TRBV29-1 . . TGCAGCGTTGAAGGCAGGGGCTACGAGCAGTACTTC CSVEGRGYEQYF
TRBJ2-2 11 TRBV5-1 . . TGCGCCAGCACAGAGGGCGGGGAGCTGTTTTTT CASTEGGELFF
TRBJ2-3 15 TRBV7-2 TRBD2 . TGTGCCAGCAGCGGGGGGGGATTTAGCACAGATACGCAGTATTTT CASSGGGFSTDTQYF
TRBJ2-5 12 TRBV18 . . TGTGCCAGCTCACCCTCCGGAGAGACCCAGTACTTC CASSPSGETQYF
TRBJ2-7 14 TRBV4-1 . . TGCGCCAGCAGCCAAATGACAGTCTCCTACGAGCAGTACTTC CASSQMTVSYEQYF
TRBJ1-5 14 TRBV19 . . TGTGCCAGTACCCCAGGGAGGGGCAATCAGCCCCAGCATTTT CASTPGRGNQPQHF
TRBJ1-1 14 TRBV11-1 . . TGTGCCAGCAGCTTGACAGGACCGAACACTGAAGCTTTCTTT CASSLTGPNTEAFF
TRBJ1-1 12 TRBV29-1 . . TGCAGCGTTGGGGGATCTACAGGCCAAGCTTTCTTT CSVGGSTGQAFF
TRBJ1-5 13 TRBV7-8 . few TGTGCCAGCAGCTTAGGGGGCGGTCAGCCCCAGCATTTT CASSLGGGQPQHF
TRBJ2-5 14 TRBV4-3 . . TGCGCCAGCAGCCAAGATCCGGAGTCCGGGACCCAGTACTTC CASSQDPESGTQYF
TRBJ1-2 14 TRBV7-9 TRBD1 . TGTGCCAGCAGCTCGACGACAGGGGTCTATGGCTACACCTTC CASSSTTGVYGYTF
TRBJ1-1 15 TRBV24-1 . . TGTGCCACCAGTGATCCACGTTCAGGGGACACTGAAGCTTTCTTT CATSDPRSGDTEAFF
TRBJ2-7 15 TRBV28 TRBD2 . TGTGCCAGCACCACACTAGCGGGAGTTACTAACGAGCAGTACTTC CASTTLAGVTNEQYF
TRBJ2-1 16 TRBV7-2 . . TGTGCCAGCAGTCTCTTTACAGGCCGCTCCTACAATGAGCAGTTCTTC CASSLFTGRSYNEQFF
TRBJ1-4 16 TRBV5-5 . . TGTGCCAGCAGCTTGGTGGGGCATGAGGGACTGGAAAAACTGTTTTTT CASSLVGHEGLEKLFF
TRBJ1-4 16 TRBV28 . . TGTGCCAGCAGTTTAACGGTGACAGGAGGCCGGGAAAAACTGTTTTTT CASSLTVTGGREKLFF
TRBJ2-3 14 TRBV6-5 TRBD1 once TGTGCCAGCAGTCCCGACAGGGGAGTTGATACGCAGTATTTT CASSPDRGVDTQYF
TRBJ2-7 13 TRBV7-8 . . TGTGCCAGCAGCTTAGGGACAGATGTCGAGCAGTACTTC CASSLGTDVEQYF
TRBJ1-1 15 TRBV7-8 . . TGTGCCAGCAGCACACAGAGACAGTTAAACACTGAAGCTTTCTTT CASSTQRQLNTEAFF
TRBJ2-7 17 TRBV6-1 . . TGTGCCAGCAGTGAAGAATGGGCCGGGGATCCCTCCTACGAGCAGTACTTC CASSEEWAGDPSYEQYF
TRBJ2-2 15 TRBV6-5 TRBD1 . TGTGCCAGCAGTTACTCGACAGGGTTCGCCGGGGAGCTGTTTTTT CASSYSTGFAGELFF
TRBJ1-6 14 TRBV30 . . TGTGCCTGGAGCCCGGACGGGGATAATTCACCCCTCCACTTT CAWSPDGDNSPLHF
TRBJ1-1 14 TRBV5-1 . . TGCGCCAGCAGCTCGAACCCGGGTAACACTGAAGCTTTCTTT CASSSNPGNTEAFF
TRBJ2-7 15 TRBV4-3 TRBD2 . TGCGCCAGCAGCCGGGGACTAGCGGCGCCCTACGAGCAGTACTTC CASSRGLAAPYEQYF
TRBJ1-2 13 TRBV2 TRBD1 . TGTGCCAGCAGTGTTCGGACAGGGGTAGGCTACACCTTC CASSVRTGVGYTF
TRBJ1-2 14 TRBV5-5 TRBD1 . TGTGCCAGCAGCGGTGCCGGGACAGGTTATGGCTACACCTTC CASSGAGTGYGYTF
TRBJ2-3 15 TRBV4-3 . . TGCGCCAGCAGCCAAAGAGAGGGAGGGGGAGATACGCAGTATTTT CASSQREGGGDTQYF
TRBJ1-1 14 TRBV9 TRBD1 . TGTGCCAGCAGCGACAGGGGGCTGGACACTGAAGCTTTCTTT CASSDRGLDTEAFF
TRBJ2-7 12 TRBV6-5 TRBD1 . TGTGCCTGCACAGGGGGCGCCTACGAGCAGTACTTC CACTGGAYEQYF
TRBJ2-7 14 TRBV5-1 TRBD1 . TGCGCCAGCAGCCGCGGACAGGGAGCCTACGAGCAGTACTTC CASSRGQGAYEQYF
TRBJ2-7 14 TRBV7-9 TRBD2 . TGTGCCAGCAGCTTAACTAGCGGCCACTACGAGCAGTACTTC CASSLTSGHYEQYF
TRBJ1-4 14 TRBV6-5 . . TGTGCCAGCAGTAGTACAGGAATTGGTGAAAAACTGTTTTTT CASSSTGIGEKLFF
TRBJ2-1 19 TRBV9 TRBD2 once TGTGCCAGCAGCCTGGGACAGAGAGTAGCGGGAGGGTCTTACAATGAGCAGTTCTTC CASSLGQRVAGGSYNEQFF
TRBJ2-1 15 TRBV5-4 TRBD2 . TGTGCCAGCAGCGAGAGGGCTAGCGGGAGAGGTGAGCAGTTCTTC CASSERASGRGEQFF